These 18 T cell receptor beta chains were sequenced from one sample in a study of beta chain features in type 1 diabetes. Overall study results and limits: The study found moderately but significantly shorter TCRB CDR3s in all four CD4+ subsets of Type 1 diabetes patients.

Since all of the isolated RNA was reverse transcribed, expressed TCRB transcripts were what got sequenced. The repertoire was sequenced with immunoSEQ multiplex PCR; TCRdb's copy has only in-frame clones and lacks some. The sample carries roughly 150,000 clones, 6% to 9% recorded once. These receptors have no known antigen. What was sequenced was central memory CD4+ T cells from blood. The receptors were sampled from a man aged 18-30 years with type 1 diabetes.

There are a few counts of this clone. The CDR3 region is CASSEGGSYTF. The CDR3, as DNA: TGTGCCAGCAGCGAGGGGGGGAGCTACACCTTC. The rearrangement links TRBV2 to TRBJ1-2; tentative D call: TRBD1 (6 bases). V was pared by 6 bases and J by 9 bases, with 11 bases between. In germline, CDR1 is SNHLY, CDR2 FYNNEI. This CDR3 region has 11 residues.

The V gene is TRBV13, the J gene TRBJ2-2; D gene uncertain. In germline, CDR1 is PRHDT, CDR2 FYEKMQ (reference sequence). This CDR3 has 13 residues. Between the trimmed V and J ends, which lost 7 bases and 4 bases, there was a span of 10 bases. CDR3 sequence (DNA): TGTGCCAGCAACATTCGCGGCACCGGGGAGCTGTTTTTT. Protein: CASNIRGTGELFF.

This clone has just a few counts. The chain recombines TRBV28 with TRBJ2-7; 9 positions match TRBD1. This CDR3 contains 14 residues. J gave up 9 bases and V 4 bases, and 10 bases lay outside the gene matches. Germline V CDR1 and CDR2: MDHEN, SYDVKM. The CDR3 sequence: CASSSPGQGSWQYF. The CDR3 DNA sequence: TGTGCCAGCAGTTCACCGGGACAGGGTTCTTGGCAGTACTTC. The full variable domain, in which reference TRBV28 and TRBJ2-7 provide the parts outside the CDR3, is DVKVTQSSRYLVKRTGEKVFLECVQDMDHENMFWYRQDPGLGLRLIYFSYDVKMKEKGDIPEGYSVSREKKERFSLILESASTNQTSMYLCASSSPGQGSWQYFGPGTRLTVT.

In nucleotides, the CDR3 is TGTGCCTGGAGTGTACCAACTAGCGGGAGTAGTGAGCAGTTCTTC. Translation gives CAWSVPTSGSSEQFF. This chain connects TRBV30 to TRBJ2-1, with 11 bases fitting TRBD2. The CDR3 length is 15 residues. In germline, CDR1 is GTSNPN, CDR2 SVGIG (reference sequence). J was trimmed by 9 bases and V by 0 bases; bases with no gene match: 7.

The V gene is TRBV18, the J gene TRBJ2-7; tentative D call: TRBD1 (5 bases). V was shortened by 6 bases and J by 1 base, with 19 bases between the two germline ends. The germline CDR1 and CDR2 sequences are KGHSH and LQKENI. CDR3 length equals 16 residues. CDR3 DNA: TGTGCCAGCTCGCGACAGCCCAACGCTCCGTCCTACGAGCAGTACTTC. Encoded protein: CASSRQPNAPSYEQYF.

This chain uses TRBV28 with TRBJ2-7; 8 nucleotides align to TRBD1. The junction had 8 bases not matched to a gene; V was cut back by 9 bases and J by 4 bases. The CDR3 runs 13 residues. The germline V gene encodes CDR1 MDHEN and CDR2 SYDVKM. In DNA form, the CDR3 reads TGTGCCAGTGGACAGGGACAACTTTACGAGCAGTACTTC. Protein: CASGQGQLYEQYF. The full variable domain, rest sourced from reference TRBV28 and TRBJ2-7, is DVKVTQSSRYLVKRTGEKVFLECVQDMDHENMFWYRQDPGLGLRLIYFSYDVKMKEKGDIPEGYSVSREKKERFSLILESASTNQTSMYLCASGQGQLYEQYFGPGTRLTVT.

The table lists this clone with a few counts. The chain employs TRBV9 and TRBJ1-4; 8 bases align to TRBD1. Trimming at V came to 3 bases and at J to 8 bases, leaving 18 bases not matched to a gene. The CDR3 consists of 18 residues. Germline CDR1 and CDR2: SGDLS and YYNGEE. The CDR3 DNA reads TGTGCCAGCAGCGCCCGAACGGGAGCGACAGGGGAGCGCGAAAAACTGTTTTTT. Its translation is CASSARTGATGEREKLFF.

The chain recombines TRBV18 with TRBJ2-1; TRBD1 aligns across 8 bases. CDR3 length: 15 residues. The germline CDR1 and CDR2 sequences are KGHSH and LQKENI. With V trimmed by 0 bases and J by 7 bases, 5 bases remained unmatched. DNA for the CDR3: TGTGCCAGCTCACCACCGTCCGGACAGGGTAATGAGCAGTTCTTC. The encoded protein is CASSPPSGQGNEQFF.

This clone was seen a few times. The chain is built from TRBV6-5 and TRBJ1-5; no firm D call. This CDR3 is 13 amino acids long. Germline V gene sequence: CDR1 MNHEY, CDR2 SVGAGI. V was cut by 6 bases and J by 3 bases, with 9 bases left in between. The CDR3 DNA reads TGTGCCAGCAGGCGGGGTGACAATCAGCCCCAGCATTTT. Encoded protein: CASRRGDNQPQHF.

The chain joins TRBV5-6 to TRBJ2-3, with 7 positions matching TRBD2. The CDR3 is 13 residues long. Per germline, CDR1 SGHDT and CDR2 YYEEEE. V shed 2 bases and J 5 bases; nucleotides not matched to a gene: 2. CDR3 sequence reads: CASSFGGEDTQYF. The DNA for the CDR3 is TGTGCCAGCAGCTTTGGGGGGGAAGATACGCAGTATTTT.

This clone occurred many times. The rearrangement links TRBV4-3 to TRBJ2-5, with D possibly matching TRBD1 (5 bases). The CDR3 runs 13 residues. From germline, CDR1 is LGHNA and CDR2 YSLEER. Trimming stripped 0 bases from V and 7 bases from J, with 9 bases between. The chain's CDR3 is CASSQEPGPTQYF. CDR3 coding DNA: TGCGCCAGCAGCCAAGAACCAGGGCCGACCCAGTACTTC.

This clone has a handful of counts. The chain is built from TRBV9 and TRBJ2-3, with D hard to call. V was clipped by 4 bases and J by 2 bases, with 5 bases between them. The CDR3 is 12 residues long. Per germline, CDR1 SGDLS and CDR2 YYNGEE. This CDR3 is CASSSYTDTQYF. The DNA for the CDR3 is TGTGCCAGCAGCTCCTACACAGATACGCAGTATTTT.

This clone has a single count. The chain carries TRBV6-5 and TRBJ1-2, with TRBD1 identical over 9 bases. This CDR3 contains 14 residues. V gave up 6 bases and J gave up 6 bases; unmatched junction bases: 8. The germline V gene encodes CDR1 MNHEY and CDR2 SVGAGI. This CDR3 reads CASRQDRGDNGYTF. CDR3 sequence (DNA): TGTGCCAGCAGACAGGACAGGGGTGACAATGGCTACACCTTC.

Only a few counts were recorded for this clone. The genes are TRBV6-5 and TRBJ2-2; 7 positions agree with TRBD1. V lost 5 bases to trimming and J lost 4 bases; unmatched junction nucleotides: 7. Germline V gene sequence: CDR1 MNHEY, CDR2 SVGAGI. The CDR3 runs to 15 residues. This chain's CDR3 is CASSRQGSITGELFF. In DNA, the CDR3 is TGTGCCAGCAGTCGACAGGGTTCGATCACCGGGGAGCTGTTTTTT.

J is TRBJ1-3 and V is TRBV4-1, with TRBD1 as a possible D gene (5 bases). V lost 0 bases, J lost 0 bases, and 24 bases lay in between. Looked up from germline, CDR1 is MGHRA and CDR2 is YSYEKL. The CDR3 is made up of 21 amino acids. CDR3 amino acids: CASSQDVTYFAGKRSGNTIYF. The CDR3 bases are TGCGCCAGCAGCCAAGATGTGACGTATTTCGCAGGGAAACGCTCTGGAAACACCATATATTTT.

This clone was observed a handful of times. The chain carries TRBV5-1 and TRBJ1-1; 7 bases line up with TRBD1. Germline V gene sequence: CDR1 SGHRS, CDR2 YFSETQ. This CDR3 region has 16 residues. The V and J ends lost 1 base and 3 bases, in that order; junction bases with no gene match: 9. CDR3 sequence: CASSLRTGRRDTEAFF. As DNA, the CDR3 is TGCGCCAGCAGCTTGCGGACAGGTAGACGGGACACTGAAGCTTTCTTT.

This chain uses TRBV30 with TRBJ1-2; 9 bases fit TRBD1. The V gene's germline CDR1 is GTSNPN and CDR2 SVGIG (reference sequence). The length of the CDR3 is 12 residues. The trim removed 3 bases at V and 7 bases at J, leaving 3 bases unmatched. The DNA for the CDR3 is TGTGCCTGGAGCCCGACAGGGGGTGGCTACACCTTC. It translates to CAWSPTGGGYTF.

This clone was observed a few times. The chain links TRBV19 to TRBJ2-5, with D maybe TRBD2 (6 bases). The CDR3 loop spans 13 amino acids. With 9 bases removed from V and 4 bases from J, the gap between germline ends came to 15 bases. The V gene's germline CDR1 is LNHDA and CDR2 SQIVND (reference sequence). CDR3 protein: CASAVGGRETQYF. CDR3 sequence (DNA): TGTGCCAGCGCCGTTGGGGGGAGAGAGACCCAGTACTTC.